This TCR beta chain was recorded in a study of blood T cell repertoires in COVID-19. CDR3 size: 15 residues. The V end lost 6 bases, the J end lost 4 bases, and 18 bases lay between the germline ends. From germline, CDR1 is MNHEY and CDR2 SVGAGI. Sequencing used immunoSEQ multiplex PCR; TCRdb keeps in-frame clones, though not all of them. The profile shows roughly 43,000 clones, 69% of them singletons. The source of this sequence is an elderly man with acute or convalescent COVID-19. The specimen sequenced was peripheral blood. The V and J genes are TRBV6-5 and TRBJ1-2; no firm D call. The CDR3, as DNA: TGTGCCAGCAGACCACCCTCGGGAGCGGGCTATGGCTACACCTTC. It encodes CASRPPSGAGYGYTF.